This T cell receptor (beta chain) derives from a study of PD-L1 blockade in urothelial cancer. Study overall: The median T cell count in blood samples was over 140,000.

The CDR3 is 19 amino acids. V shed 6 bases and J 1 base; nucleotides not matched to a gene: 13. Germline loops: CDR1 MNHEY, CDR2 SMNVEV (reference sequence). Clones were read by immunoSEQ multiplex PCR, and TCRdb kept only the in-frame ones, dropping some. The sample includes about 45,000 clones, around nine tenths of them seen just once. This clonotype was sampled from an older woman with urothelial cancer. The rearrangement links TRBV27 to TRBJ2-7; 15 nucleotides align to TRBD2. Specimen: PBMCs, collected around atezolizumab (anti-PD-L1) treatment. The CDR3 loop is CASRRLGLAGGFRSYEQYF. CDR3 in DNA: TGTGCCAGCAGGCGCTTGGGACTAGCGGGAGGTTTTAGGTCCTACGAGCAGTACTTC.